The clone carrying this T cell receptor beta chain was recorded only once. This sample stems from a study of shared clonotypes between healthy human individuals. Naive CD8 cells were CD45RO-negative, positively selected for CCR7, excluding terminally differentiated effector memory CD45RA+ cells. Study processing details: Junction-only sequences without quality scores came from ImmunoSEQ, so filtering differed. This table comes from immunoSEQ multiplex PCR, and its TCRdb copy is limited to in-frame clones, with some not included. The V and J calls and clone size come from that table; D and trimming were worked out from the DNA. The data show approximately 1.9 million clones, 93% seen once. Germline V gene lookup returns CDR1 SQVTM and CDR2 ANQGSEA. The CDR3 consists of 15 residues. Trimming cost V 7 bases and J 0 bases; bases outside gene matches: 10.

The sequence was collected from a man younger than 30 in good health. Some clones in this sample may be carry-over from other donors' samples. Sequenced: naive CD8+ T cells from PBMCs. The V call is TRBV29-1, the J call TRBJ2-3, with TRBD1 matching 7 bases. CDR3 nucleotide sequence: TGCAGCGGTATGCCGGGACAGCCAAGCACAGATACGCAGTATTTT. As protein: CSGMPGQPSTDTQYF.